Sequencing of this T cell receptor (beta chain) was carried out in a study of T cells in women clearing cervical HPV infection. Study-wide background: Case blood was drawn when the lesion was first found; control blood after infection became undetectable.

This CDR3 comprises 15 residues. CDR1 is SGHTA, CDR2 FQGNSA, per germline. V lost 6 bases and J 0 bases, leaving 14 bases between the germline ends. Sequencing was performed with immunoSEQ multiplex PCR; in TCRdb, only in-frame clones are kept and a portion is missing. The sample table includes around 23,000 clones. To note about this clone: With the read ending 3 residues before the CDR3 end, the germline J gene is used to fill in that end.

This receptor was identified in a woman between 18 and 70 years old with a cervical HPV16 infection that either progressed to CIN3+ or cleared (not recorded which). This sequence joins TRBV7-2 and TRBJ1-1; no reliable D call. Material for sequencing was blood buffy coat. The CDR3 protein is CASSKGHRMNTEAFF. CDR3 DNA, as far as it was read: TGTGCCAGCAGTAAGGGCCATCGGATGAACACTGAA.